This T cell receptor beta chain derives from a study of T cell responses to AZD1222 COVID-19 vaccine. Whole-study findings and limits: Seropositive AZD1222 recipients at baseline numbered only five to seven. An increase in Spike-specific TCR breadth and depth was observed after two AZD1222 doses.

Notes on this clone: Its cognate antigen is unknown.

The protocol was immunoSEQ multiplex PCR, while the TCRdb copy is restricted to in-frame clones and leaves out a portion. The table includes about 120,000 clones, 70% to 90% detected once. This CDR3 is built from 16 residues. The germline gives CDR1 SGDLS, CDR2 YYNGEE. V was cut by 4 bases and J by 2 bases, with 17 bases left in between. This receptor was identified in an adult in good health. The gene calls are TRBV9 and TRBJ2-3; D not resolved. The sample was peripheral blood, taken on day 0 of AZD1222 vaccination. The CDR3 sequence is CASSPQPGVPTDTQYF. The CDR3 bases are TGTGCCAGCAGCCCCCAACCTGGGGTTCCCACAGATACGCAGTATTTT.